The rows below give T cell receptor beta chains drawn from one sample of a study of liver allograft versus peripheral blood T cells. Each CDR3 protein is one row after TCRdb ran MiXCR on the reads. The data contain 1,000 to 1,200 distinct CDR3 sequences, roughly 19% of them singletons. Receptor source: a human patient who had a liver transplant. The graft donor may be the source of some T cells. Each CDR3 is given with its conserved first and last residue. A D gene is named only where the DNA matches it firmly. Clone size, where shown, is once, few, many, or a class for clones that have expanded.

TRBD1 TRBJ2-7 medium-sized TRBV27 TGTGCCAGCAGTTCCCAGGGGGTATCCTACGAGCAGTACTTC CASSSQGVSYEQYF
TRBD2 TRBJ2-7 medium-sized TRBV6-2/TRBV6-3 TGTGCCAGCAGTTACTCGTCCGGCGGGAGGGAGACGTACGAGCAGTACTTC CASSYSSGGRETYEQYF
TRBD1 TRBJ2-7 NA TRBV15 TGTGTCACCAGCAGATATCGTTTCGGGGACAGGTCCTACGAGCAGTACTTC CVTSRYRFGDRSYEQYF
TRBD1 TRBJ1-1 many TRBV14 TGTGCCAGCAGACTCGGGACAGGGAGCACTGAAGCTTTCTTT CASRLGTGSTEAFF
NA TRBJ1-1 NA TRBV6-5 TGTGGCAGCACTGGGGGGACTGAAGCTTTCTTT CGSTGGTEAFF
NA TRBJ2-2 medium-sized TRBV18 TGTGCCAGCTCACCGTCCCCTAGGTCCGGCGGGGAGCTGTTTTTT CASSPSPRSGGELFF
NA TRBJ1-2 many TRBV28 TGTGCCAGCAGTCTTCCAACAGGGAGGTATGGCTACACCTTC CASSLPTGRYGYTF
NA TRBJ2-3 many TRBV6-5 TGTGCCAGCAGTTCCTGGGAAACAGGCACAGATACGCAGTATTTT CASSSWETGTDTQYF
NA TRBJ1-1 many TRBV6-5 TGTGCCAGCAGTTACCGGTTTAACACTGAAGCTTTCTTT CASSYRFNTEAFF
NA TRBJ1-3 NA TRBV27 TGTGCCAGCAGGGGGGGAGGAACGGGAAACACCATATATTTT CASRGGGTGNTIYF
NA TRBJ1-3 medium-sized TRBV28 TGTGCCAGCGGCTATGGAAACACCATATATTTT CASGYGNTIYF
TRBD1 TRBJ1-1 many TRBV27 TGTGCCAGCAGTCCAAACAGGGGGCGAGCGGACACTGAAGCTTTCTTT CASSPNRGRADTEAFF
NA TRBJ2-2 medium-sized TRBV27 TGTGCCAGCAGCACCCGCGAGACTTTGAACACCGGGGAGCTGTTTTTT CASSTRETLNTGELFF
NA TRBJ2-3 few TRBV10-1 TGCGCCAGCAGTAAGCGGGACACCCGGCGAGATACGCAGTATTTT CASSKRDTRRDTQYF
NA TRBJ1-2 medium-sized TRBV6-1 TGTGCCAGCAGTGAAGTGACAGGAAGCTACACCTTC CASSEVTGSYTF
NA TRBJ1-4 NA TRBV29-1 TGCAGCGTTGCGAGGGGCGGTGAAAAACTGTTTTTT CSVARGGEKLFF
TRBD1 TRBJ1-1 many TRBV19 TGTGCCAGTAGTATAGGTGACAGGGGCTACACTGAAGCTTTCTTT CASSIGDRGYTEAFF
NA TRBJ2-6 many TRBV6-1 TGTGCCAGTAAAGGGTGGGGGTCTGGGGCCAACGTCCTGACTTTC CASKGWGSGANVLTF
TRBD2 TRBJ2-1 many TRBV28 TGTGCCAGTAGTGGTAGCGGGAGGGAAGGTGAGCAGTTCTTC CASSGSGREGEQFF
NA TRBJ1-1 few TRBV28 TGTGCCAGCAGTTTAATACAGATGAACACTGAAGCTTTCTTT CASSLIQMNTEAFF
TRBD1 TRBJ1-1 NA TRBV30 TGTGCCTGGATTCTGACAGGGGGTATCACTGAAGCTTTCTTT CAWILTGGITEAFF
TRBD1 TRBJ1-1 many TRBV27 TGTGCCAGCAGTTTAGGGACAGGGGGCACTGAAGCTTTCTTT CASSLGTGGTEAFF
NA TRBJ2-2 NA TRBV20-1 TGCAGTGCTAGAGACTACCTTACCGGGGAGCTGTTTTTT CSARDYLTGELFF
TRBD1 TRBJ1-1 many TRBV15 TGTGCCACCAGCAGGGACAGGGGGACGGGGCTCACTGAAGCTTTCTTT CATSRDRGTGLTEAFF
TRBD1 TRBJ1-2 medium-sized TRBV27 TGTGCCAGCAGTCCGCAGGGGGCGGAGTTTGGCTACACCTTC CASSPQGAEFGYTF
TRBD1 TRBJ1-2 NA TRBV6-1 TGTGCCAGCAGTGAAGGGACAGGGGGAGTAGATGGCTACACCTTC CASSEGTGGVDGYTF
NA TRBJ2-1 medium-sized TRBV27 TGTGCCAGCAGTTTATCGAGACCAGGTAACCCCTACAATGAGCAGTTCTTC CASSLSRPGNPYNEQFF
NA TRBJ1-1 few TRBV20-1 TGCAGTGCTAGACTGACGGGGGGAGGCACTGAAGCTTTCTTT CSARLTGGGTEAFF
NA TRBJ2-7 medium-sized TRBV24-1 TGTGCCACCAGTGATGTCCGGGACCCCGCCTACGAGCAGTACTTC CATSDVRDPAYEQYF
NA TRBJ1-6 medium-sized TRBV20-1 TGCAGTGCTAGAGATGGGGAGGGACTCCCCCTCCACTTT CSARDGEGLPLHF
NA TRBJ2-1 many TRBV20-1 TGCAGTGCTAGAGATTTGGGAACTGAGCAGTTCTTC CSARDLGTEQFF
TRBD2 TRBJ2-7 medium-sized TRBV29-1 TGCAGCGTTGAATGGGGTTTTAGCGGGAGGGCAGACGAGCAGTACTTC CSVEWGFSGRADEQYF
NA TRBJ2-7 medium-sized TRBV11-2 TGTGCCAGCAGCTTGGATAGTTACGAGCAGTACTTC CASSLDSYEQYF
NA TRBJ1-2 medium-sized TRBV19 TGTGCCAGTAGTATCGCCAGTACAGCGTATGGCTACACCTTC CASSIASTAYGYTF
TRBD1 TRBJ1-6 NA TRBV27 TGTGCCAGCGGTGACAGGGGTCGATATAATTCACCCCTCCACTTT CASGDRGRYNSPLHF
NA TRBJ1-1 NA TRBV11-2 TGTGCCAGCAGCTCATGGTCGAACACTGAAGCTTTCTTT CASSSWSNTEAFF
NA TRBJ1-2 NA TRBV6-2/TRBV6-3 TGTGCCAGCAGTTTACTGGACAATGGCTACACCTTC CASSLLDNGYTF
NA TRBJ2-5 NA TRBV6-2/TRBV6-3 TGTGCCAGCAGTCACAAGTCAGAGGTTCAAGAGACCCAGTACTTC CASSHKSEVQETQYF
NA TRBJ1-1 medium-sized TRBV19 TGTGCCAGTAGTATATCTTCACAGGTTTGGGACACTGAAGCTTTCTTT CASSISSQVWDTEAFF
NA TRBJ2-3 many TRBV20-1 TGCAGTGCTAGACCGGACCCCCATATGGGACCTACAGATACGCAGTATTTT CSARPDPHMGPTDTQYF
TRBD1 TRBJ1-1 many TRBV19 TGTGCCAGTAGTTACAGGGGGGCGAACACTGAAGCTTTCTTT CASSYRGANTEAFF
NA TRBJ1-2 medium-sized TRBV20-1 TGCAGTGCTAGAGATCAGGTGCACATGGTAACCTATGGCTACACCTTC CSARDQVHMVTYGYTF
NA TRBJ1-3 medium-sized TRBV20-1 TGCAGTGCTAGAGATTCTTGGGCTCCCGGAAACACCATATATTTT CSARDSWAPGNTIYF
TRBD2 TRBJ2-2 medium-sized TRBV27 TGTGCCAGCACCTTAGCGGGATCAAGGGAAATAACCGGGGAGCTGTTTTTT CASTLAGSREITGELFF
TRBD1 TRBJ1-2 few TRBV7-2 TGTGCCAGCAGCCGTACCACAGGGGAAGAGGTCTATGGCTACACCTTC CASSRTTGEEVYGYTF
TRBD1 TRBJ1-1 many TRBV19 TGTGCCAGTGGTGTTAAGGGGACAGGGGTGGACACTGAAGCTTTCTTT CASGVKGTGVDTEAFF
NA TRBJ1-6 medium-sized TRBV5-4 TGTGCCAGCAGCCGTGTAGTTAATTCACCCCTCCACTTT CASSRVVNSPLHF
NA TRBJ2-7 medium-sized TRBV6-6 TGTGCCAGCAGTTACGAGGGCAGTTCCTACGAGCAGTACTTC CASSYEGSSYEQYF
NA TRBJ1-1 many TRBV20-1 TGCAGTGCTAGAGATCTACAGGGCCAGAACACTGAAGCTTTCTTT CSARDLQGQNTEAFF
NA TRBJ1-2 medium-sized TRBV28 TGTGCCAGCAGTTATTCGGGGTACTATGGCTACACCTTC CASSYSGYYGYTF
NA TRBJ2-3 few TRBV6-2/TRBV6-3 TGTGCCAGCAGACTTTTGGGGGTCGATACGCAGTATTTT CASRLLGVDTQYF
TRBD1 TRBJ1-3 medium-sized TRBV10-3 TGTGCCATCAGTGAGTCGCCCGCCCGGGACAGGGTGGGTTCTGGAAACACCATATATTTT CAISESPARDRVGSGNTIYF
NA TRBJ1-4 medium-sized TRBV19 TGTGCCAGTAGTCTGTGGGAAAAACTGTTTTTT CASSLWEKLFF
NA TRBJ1-3 few TRBV3-1 TGTGCCAGCAGCCAAGAAGGGGGGGCCCCTTTTTCTGGAAACACCATATATTTT CASSQEGGAPFSGNTIYF
NA TRBJ1-2 many TRBV14 TGTGCCAGCAGCCAAGTTAACAGGGAGTATTACAACTATGGCTACACCTTC CASSQVNREYYNYGYTF
TRBD2 TRBJ2-7 medium-sized TRBV14 TGTGCCAGCAGCCAACTTACTAGCGGGAGCCCCTACGAGCAGTACTTC CASSQLTSGSPYEQYF